Below, 5 T cell receptor beta chains from the same sample are listed, as sequenced in a study of neurological immune-mediated disorders. TCRdb called the 5' RACE reads again in MiXCR, with one record for every CDR3 protein. The sample records approximately 89,000 distinct CDR3 sequences, less than 15% being singletons. Time point denoted: longitudinal time-point 2. Sequences were obtained from PBMCs. The source of these receptors is a female donor with HTLV-1-associated myelopathy (HAM/TSP).

The table lists this clonotype with many counts. The gene calls are TRBV28 and TRBJ2-2; the D gene is possibly TRBD1 (5 bases). Trimming cost V 3 bases and J 3 bases, with 11 bases left between them. CDR3 size: 15 residues. Germline CDR1 MDHEN, CDR2 SYDVKM. The CDR3 loop reads CASSFSGIDTGELFF. The CDR3 nucleotides read TGTGCCAGCAGTTTCTCAGGGATAGACACCGGGGAGCTGTTTTTT.

This clonotype has at least ten counts. The chain recombines TRBV5-1 with TRBJ1-2; 11 nucleotides align to TRBD1. CDR1 and CDR2 from the germline V gene are SGHRS and YFSETQ. The CDR3 is 14 amino acids. V trimming: 3 bases; J trimming: 8 bases; junction bases outside the gene matches: 6. CDR3 in DNA: TGCGCCAGCAGCTCCGGGACAGGGGGAATCGGCTACACCTTC. Its protein is CASSSGTGGIGYTF.

V gene TRBV5-1 combines with J gene TRBJ2-1; 9 bases map to TRBD2. J gave up 9 bases and V 4 bases, and 14 bases lay outside the gene matches. This CDR3 has 16 amino acids. The V gene's germline CDR1 is SGHRS and CDR2 YFSETQ. The CDR3 DNA sequence: TGCGCCAGCAGCCGTACCCCCAGCGGGGGGTACGGTGAGCAGTTCTTC. Its translation: CASSRTPSGGYGEQFF.

This clonotype was found many times. CDR3 amino acids: CASSAAATSYEQYF. CDR3 nucleotides: TGTGCCAGCAGCGCAGCAGCCACCTCCTACGAGCAGTACTTC. The chain uses TRBV9 and TRBJ2-7; D unresolved. This CDR3 is 14 amino acids long. V was pared by 3 bases and J by 0 bases, with 10 bases between. Germline V CDR1 and CDR2: SGDLS, YYNGEE.

In its sample, this clonotype was seen many times. This chain uses TRBV5-5 with TRBJ1-2; 7 nucleotides agree with TRBD1. The CDR3 extends over 15 amino acids. Germline CDR1 reads SGHKS; CDR2 reads YYEKEE (reference sequence). V lost 0 bases to trimming and J lost 5 bases; unmatched junction nucleotides: 7. The CDR3 DNA sequence: TGTGCCAGCAGCTTGGTGGGGACCAGGGGGTATGGCTACACCTTC. It codes for CASSLVGTRGYGYTF.